This T cell receptor beta chain was sequenced in a study of T cells in Graves' hyperthyroidism and ophthalmopathy. Overall study results and limits: Blood held most thyroid clonotypes expanded above 0.001 frequency. The authors' 13 V-J model separated ophthalmopathy from stable hyperthyroidism.

Amplification of TCR beta CDR3 regions used RNA as the template. HTBI primers were employed in a first-round RT-PCR of the TCR CDR3. MiXCR, run by TCRdb on the multiplex PCR reads, gives a single entry per CDR3 protein. Among hundreds of thousands of distinct CDR3 sequences listed, over 11% were seen once. Comments on this clonotype: As yet, its antigen is unknown.

CDR3 length equals 14 residues. Germline V gene data show CDR1 as LNHDA and CDR2 as SQIVND (reference sequence). Trimming shortened V by 4 bases and J by 1 base, and 9 bases separated the two germline ends. Each 10 ml fresh peripheral blood draw supplied the PBMCs. J is TRBJ2-3 and V is TRBV19; the D call may be TRBD1 or TRBD2 (5 bases each). Sequences were obtained from blood. The TCR comes from a woman in her 30s with Graves' hyperthyroidism that later progressed to Graves' ophthalmopathy. The DNA for the CDR3 is TGTGCCAGTAGTACCGGGGACCGCACAGATACGCAGTATTTT. Residues: CASSTGDRTDTQYF. Drawing the rest from reference TRBV19 and TRBJ2-3, the complete variable domain is DGGITQSPKYLFRKEGQNVTLSCEQNLNHDAMYWYRQDPGQGLRLIYYSQIVNDFQKGDIAEGYSVSREKKESFPLTVTSAQKNPTAFYLCASSTGDRTDTQYFGPGTRLTVL.